One and the same sample provided the 9 T cell receptor beta chains below, sequenced in a study of shared clonotypes between healthy human individuals (dated by TCRdb to the early 2020s). Libraries were made using the immunoSEQ multiplex PCR assay. Imported from immuneACCESS, the table was reduced by TCRdb to in-frame sequences with V and J called. These copies leave out some clones; in studies compared against another copy, an unresolved V gene accounts for under half, and the cause of the remainder is not known. Within this sample are around 530,000 clones, with around 78% of them counted one time only. The ten most abundant clones make up 12% of the sample. Input material: PBMCs. The receptor source for this set is a woman aged 40 to 49 in good health. Some clones in this sample may be carry-over from other donors' samples.

As for this clone: A read error may produce the germline difference seen at one junction end. Additional DNA sequences in this sample encode the identical CDR3. The rearrangement joins TRBV7-2 to TRBJ2-5, with TRBD1 matching over 12 bases. The CDR3 loop spans 15 amino acids. CDR1 is SGHTA and CDR2 is FQGNSA in the germline V gene. The CDR3 region is CASSQGQGAQETQYF. DNA of the CDR3: TGCGCCAGCAGCCAGGGACAGGGGGCCCAAGAGACCCAGTACTTC.

The chain links TRBV29-1 to TRBJ2-2, with 13 positions matching TRBD2. V shed 7 bases, J shed 2 bases, and the junction held 4 bases outside the gene matches. The CDR3 length is 15 residues. The V gene's germline CDR1 is SQVTM and CDR2 ANQGSEA. The CDR3 loop reads CSGRGLAGNTGELFF. In DNA, the CDR3 is TGCAGCGGGAGGGGACTAGCGGGAAACACCGGGGAGCTGTTTTTT.

The V and J genes are TRBV7-9 and TRBJ1-5; tentatively, D is TRBD1 (5 bases). The V and J ends lost 5 bases and 7 bases respectively, with 15 bases between them. Germline assignment: CDR1 SEHNR and CDR2 FQNEAQ (reference sequence). This CDR3 contains 14 residues. The chain's CDR3 is CASSTGGVRQPQHF. CDR3 sequence (DNA): TGTGCCAGCAGCACTGGGGGGGTTCGCCAGCCCCAGCATTTT.

In its sample, this clone was seen once. V is TRBV6-4 and J is TRBJ2-7; 7 bases map to TRBD2. The CDR3 sequence is 13 residues long. V trimming: 6 bases; J trimming: 1 base; junction bases outside the gene matches: 3. Germline CDR1 reads MRHNA; CDR2 reads SNTAGT. The CDR3 nucleotides read TGTGCCAGCAGGCGGACTAGTTCCTACGAGCAGTACTTC. Amino acids: CASRRTSSYEQYF.

The V and J genes are TRBV9 and TRBJ2-3; TRBD2 matches 14 bases. The CDR3 sequence is 18 residues long. Germline-derived CDR1 and CDR2 are SGDLS and YYNGEE. The junction had 7 bases not matched to a gene; V was cut back by 3 bases and J by 1 base. The CDR3 DNA reads TGTGCCAGCAGCGCGCGCGGGACTAGCGGGAGTCGCACAGATACGCAGTATTTT. Its protein product is CASSARGTSGSRTDTQYF. Variable domain in full (rest from reference TRBV9 and TRBJ2-3): DSGVTQTPKHLITATGQRVTLRCSPRSGDLSVYWYQQSLDQGLQFLIQYYNGEERAKGNILERFSAQQFPDLHSELNLSSLELGDSALYFCASSARGTSGSRTDTQYFGPGTRLTVL.

This rearrangement joins TRBV27 to TRBJ2-7; D possibly corresponds to TRBD2 (5 bases). CDR3 length equals 14 residues. Trimming pared 6 bases from V and 5 bases from J, leaving 17 bases between. Germline CDR1 and CDR2: MNHEY and SMNVEV (reference sequence). Here the CDR3 DNA reads TGTGCCAGCAGGTCGCATAAGGACTTCCACGAGCAGTACTTC. It translates to CASRSHKDFHEQYF.

There are a few counts of this clone. This chain links TRBV5-1 with TRBJ2-7, with D tentatively TRBD1 (5 bases). CDR1 and CDR2 from the germline V gene are SGHRS and YFSETQ. V was trimmed by 7 bases and J by 5 bases, leaving 22 bases between them. The CDR3 is 15 amino acids. CDR3 DNA sequence: TGCGCCAGCTCCCTGGGCCAGGGTAGGGGTCACGAGCAGTACTTC. This gives the protein CASSLGQGRGHEQYF.

This chain uses TRBV6-1 with TRBJ1-1, with D unclear. Germline lookup yields CDR1 MNHNS and CDR2 SASEGT. The CDR3 extends over 14 amino acids. V lost 3 bases and J lost 3, with 11 bases in between. CDR3 amino acids: CASSESLKDTEAFF. CDR3 bases: TGTGCCAGCAGTGAGAGCCTCAAGGACACTGAAGCTTTCTTT.

This rearrangement joins TRBV10-3 to TRBJ1-4; D not certain. This CDR3 has 12 amino acids. Germline-derived CDR1 and CDR2 are ENHRY and SYGVKD. V was trimmed by 0 bases and J by 4 bases, leaving 0 bases between them. CDR3 in DNA: TGTGCCATCAGTGAGTCTAATGAAAAACTGTTTTTT. It is translated as CAISESNEKLFF.